Listed below are T cell receptor beta chains from one sample, sequenced in a study of cytomegalovirus exposure and HLA in healthy donors. TCRdb's copy holds only in-frame clones and misses some; the assay was immunoSEQ multiplex PCR. The data contain about 64,000 clones, 80% to 90% of them singletons. The specimen sequenced was PBMCs. The receptors were gathered from a woman under 30 in good health and CMV-seronegative. The CDR3 runs from the conserved cysteine through the conserved F or W. The D gene is left open where the match is weak. Not all rows give a size; the values are once, few, many and, for expanded clones, a class.

length	D	J	V	size	CDR3	DNA
14	-	TRBJ2-5	TRBV18	-	CASSPLGLKETQYF	TGTGCCAGCTCACCATTGGGCCTCAAAGAGACCCAGTACTTC
15	TRBD1	TRBJ1-1	TRBV27	-	CASSTIGTGSGEAFF	TGTGCCAGCAGTACTATAGGGACAGGGAGCGGTGAAGCTTTCTTT
15	TRBD1	TRBJ2-2	TRBV11-3	-	CASSLGQGATGELFF	TGTGCCAGCAGCTTAGGACAGGGGGCAACCGGGGAGCTGTTTTTT
13	TRBD1	TRBJ1-5	TRBV7-8	-	CASSKDRVEPQHF	TGTGCCAGCAGCAAGGACAGGGTGGAGCCCCAGCATTTT
15	TRBD2	TRBJ2-1	TRBV9	-	CASSVGGGATNEQFF	TGTGCCAGCAGCGTAGGCGGGGGGGCTACGAATGAGCAGTTCTTC
13	TRBD2	TRBJ2-7	TRBV29-1	-	CSVLAGYAYEQYF	TGCAGCGTTCTAGCGGGATACGCCTACGAGCAGTACTTC
14	TRBD1	TRBJ2-7	TRBV28	-	CASSLGQGSHEQYF	TGTGCCAGCAGTCTAGGACAGGGTTCCCACGAGCAGTACTTC
15	-	TRBJ1-1	TRBV28	-	CASSPMDGGNTEAFF	TGTGCCAGCAGCCCGATGGACGGAGGGAACACTGAAGCTTTCTTT
14	TRBD1	TRBJ2-7	TRBV5-1	-	CASSSPDRVHEQYF	TGCGCCAGCAGCTCCCCCGACAGGGTCCACGAGCAGTACTTC
15	-	TRBJ1-2	TRBV7-2	once	CASSLWEGLDYGYTF	TGTGCCAGCAGCTTATGGGAGGGGTTGGACTATGGCTACACCTTC
16	TRBD1	TRBJ2-7	TRBV27	-	CASSLDSSGGSYEQYF	TGTGCCAGCAGTTTAGACTCGTCAGGGGGCTCCTACGAGCAGTACTTC
13	-	TRBJ1-5	TRBV6-4	-	CASSERIGQPQHF	TGTGCCAGCAGTGAGAGGATTGGCCAGCCCCAGCATTTT
13	TRBD1	TRBJ1-2	TRBV7-2	-	CASSPDRVGGYTF	TGTGCCAGCAGCCCAGACAGGGTTGGAGGCTACACCTTC
16	TRBD2	TRBJ2-1	TRBV18	once	CASSPLGTSTHNEQFF	TGTGCCAGCTCACCGCTAGGGACTAGCACCCACAATGAGCAGTTCTTC
16	-	TRBJ1-1	TRBV6-1	-	CASSEELGGGRTEAFF	TGTGCCAGCAGTGAGGAACTAGGGGGGGGCCGGACTGAAGCTTTCTTT
15	-	TRBJ2-5	TRBV6-1	once	CASSEIDSQGETQYF	TGTGCCAGCAGTGAAATCGACAGCCAAGGAGAGACCCAGTACTTC
15	-	TRBJ1-2	TRBV19	-	CASSLEDSPYGGYTF	TGTGCCAGTAGTCTCGAGGACAGTCCGTATGGGGGCTACACCTTC
14	TRBD1	TRBJ1-6	TRBV5-8	-	CASSLRQGNSPLHF	TGTGCCAGCAGCTTGCGACAGGGGAATTCACCCCTCCACTTT
15	TRBD1	TRBJ1-1	TRBV5-4	-	CASSLVSQGATEAFF	TGTGCCAGCAGCTTGGTCTCACAGGGGGCCACTGAAGCTTTCTTT
16	-	TRBJ2-2	TRBV4-3	-	CASSHSRDWRTGELFF	TGCGCCAGCAGCCACTCCAGGGATTGGCGCACCGGGGAGCTGTTTTTT
15	-	TRBJ2-3	TRBV9	-	CASSVVGADTDTQYF	TGTGCCAGCAGCGTGGTGGGGGCGGACACAGATACGCAGTATTTT
15	-	TRBJ2-3	TRBV11-2	-	CASSLISGDTDTQYF	TGTGCCAGCAGCTTGATTTCGGGAGACACAGATACGCAGTATTTT
16	TRBD2	TRBJ2-5	TRBV19	-	CASSGPRLAGVETQYF	TGTGCCAGTAGTGGCCCGAGACTAGCGGGAGTTGAGACCCAGTACTTC
15	TRBD1	TRBJ2-7	TRBV7-9	-	CASSRTDRGLYEQYF	TGTGCCAGCAGCAGAACGGACAGGGGGCTCTACGAGCAGTACTTC
13	TRBD2	TRBJ2-7	TRBV11-2	-	CASRRGGGPEQYF	TGTGCCAGCAGACGCGGGGGGGGTCCCGAGCAGTACTTC
13	-	TRBJ2-5	TRBV18	-	CASSPLDQETQYF	TGTGCCAGCTCACCTTTAGACCAAGAGACCCAGTACTTC
16	TRBD2	TRBJ2-5	TRBV7-9	few	CASSPGLAGVSETQYF	TGTGCCAGCAGCCCGGGACTAGCGGGAGTGTCAGAGACCCAGTACTTC
14	-	TRBJ2-2	TRBV11-2	-	CASSIASNTGELFF	TGTGCCAGCAGCATTGCGTCGAACACCGGGGAGCTGTTTTTT
15	TRBD1	TRBJ1-5	TRBV19	-	CASSMEGAGNQPQHF	TGTGCCAGTAGTATGGAGGGGGCGGGCAATCAGCCCCAGCATTTT
14	TRBD2	TRBJ2-1	TRBV19	few	CASSPGLAWDEQFF	TGTGCCAGTAGTCCGGGACTAGCGTGGGATGAGCAGTTCTTC
17	TRBD2	TRBJ2-3	TRBV4-1	-	CASSLTGTSGSTDTQYF	TGCGCCAGCAGCCTGACAGGGACTAGCGGGAGCACAGATACGCAGTATTTT
14	TRBD2	TRBJ2-3	TRBV9	-	CASSVESSGAPQYF	TGTGCCAGCAGCGTAGAGTCTAGCGGGGCGCCCCAGTATTTT
15	TRBD2	TRBJ2-7	TRBV5-5	-	CASSYLAAPPYEQYF	TGTGCCAGCAGTTATCTAGCGGCCCCCCCCTACGAGCAGTACTTC
16	TRBD2	TRBJ2-1	TRBV7-3	-	CASSLTGGSSYNEQFF	TGTGCCAGCAGCTTAACCGGGGGGTCCTCCTACAATGAGCAGTTCTTC
16	-	TRBJ2-6	TRBV29-1	-	CSVAHHSSSGANVLTF	TGCAGCGTTGCCCATCACAGCTCCTCTGGGGCCAACGTCCTGACTTTC